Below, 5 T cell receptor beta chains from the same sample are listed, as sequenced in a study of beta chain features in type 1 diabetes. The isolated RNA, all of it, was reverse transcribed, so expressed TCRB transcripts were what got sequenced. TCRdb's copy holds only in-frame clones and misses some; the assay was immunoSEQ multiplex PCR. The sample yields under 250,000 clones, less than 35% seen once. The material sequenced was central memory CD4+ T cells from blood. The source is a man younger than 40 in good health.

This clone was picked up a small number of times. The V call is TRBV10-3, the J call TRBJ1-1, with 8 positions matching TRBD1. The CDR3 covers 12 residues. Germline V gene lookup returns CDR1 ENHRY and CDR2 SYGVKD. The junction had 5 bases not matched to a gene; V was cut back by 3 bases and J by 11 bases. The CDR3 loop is CAISDVRDRAFF. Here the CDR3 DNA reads TGTGCCATCAGTGACGTTCGGGACAGGGCTTTCTTT.

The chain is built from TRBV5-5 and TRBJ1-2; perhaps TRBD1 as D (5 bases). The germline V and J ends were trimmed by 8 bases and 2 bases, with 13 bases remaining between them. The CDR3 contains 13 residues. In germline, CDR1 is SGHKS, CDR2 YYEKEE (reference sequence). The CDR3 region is CASTRDGNYGYTF. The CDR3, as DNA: TGTGCCAGTACACGGGACGGCAACTATGGCTACACCTTC.

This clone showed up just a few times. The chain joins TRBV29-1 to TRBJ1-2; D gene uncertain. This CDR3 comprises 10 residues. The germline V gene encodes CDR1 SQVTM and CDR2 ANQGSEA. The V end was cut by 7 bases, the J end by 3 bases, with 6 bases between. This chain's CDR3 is CSGFYYGYTF. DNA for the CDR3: TGCAGCGGGTTCTACTATGGCTACACCTTC. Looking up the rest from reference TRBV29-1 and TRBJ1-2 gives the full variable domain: SAVISQKPSRDICQRGTSLTIQCQVDSQVTMMFWYRQQPGQSLTLIATANQGSEATYESGFVIDKFPISRPNLTFSTLTVSNMSPEDSSIYLCSGFYYGYTFGSGTRLTVV.

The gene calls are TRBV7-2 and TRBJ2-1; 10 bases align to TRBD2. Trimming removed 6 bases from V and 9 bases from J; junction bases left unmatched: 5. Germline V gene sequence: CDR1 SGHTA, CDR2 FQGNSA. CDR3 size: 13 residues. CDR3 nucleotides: TGTGCCAGCAGTAAGCGGGAGGGTGGTGAGCAGTTCTTC. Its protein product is CASSKREGGEQFF. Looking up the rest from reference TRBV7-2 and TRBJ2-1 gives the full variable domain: GAGVSQSPSNKVTEKGKDVELRCDPISGHTALYWYRQSLGQGLEFLIYFQGNSAPDKSGLPSDRFSAERTGGSVSTLTIQRTQQEDSAVYLCASSKREGGEQFFGPGTRLTVL.

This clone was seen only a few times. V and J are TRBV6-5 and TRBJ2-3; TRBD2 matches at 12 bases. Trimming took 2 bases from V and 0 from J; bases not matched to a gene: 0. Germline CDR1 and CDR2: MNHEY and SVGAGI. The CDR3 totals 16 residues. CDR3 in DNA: TGTGCCAGCAGTTACCTAGCGGGGGGGAGCACAGATACGCAGTATTTT. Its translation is CASSYLAGGSTDTQYF.